This record concerns one TCR beta chain sequence. Its antigen is still unknown. A much more abundant neighbour one base away suggests this may be a read error. The data derive from a study of T cell repertoires in cytomegalovirus infection. Germline assignment: CDR1 SGHNT and CDR2 YENEEA. The CDR3 contains 14 residues. Unmatched junction bases numbered 11, after V lost 7 bases and J lost 8 bases. TCRdb re-analysed the reads in MiXCR, keeping a single row per CDR3 protein. Of 35,000 to 55,000 distinct CDR3 sequences in the sample, around 21% were seen once. This TCR came from a human donor in good health (CMV status not recorded). Some clones in this sample may be carry-over from other donors' samples. The input for sequencing was CD8+ T cells from cultured PBMCs, taken from culture after CMV antigen stimulation. This chain uses TRBV11-3 with TRBJ2-1; 7 nucleotides agree with TRBD1. Here the CDR3 reads CASNRRQGDHEQFF. CDR3 bases: TGTGCCAGCAACCGACGTCAGGGGGATCATGAGCAGTTCTTC.